This entry is about one T cell receptor (beta chain). The CDR3 runs to 17 residues. The junction had 12 bases not matched to a gene; V was cut back by 5 bases and J by 0 bases. Germline CDR1 is SGHVS and CDR2 is FQNEAQ. This sample stems from a study of blood T cell repertoires in COVID-19. Study background: COVID-19 samples collected from the United States, Italy and Spain covered acute and convalescent phases. Sample material is recorded as cDNA or gDNA derived from T cells, B-cell-depleted T cells, or PBMCs.

Participants came from some 23 US areas, aged roughly 18 to 95 years. Repertoires were generated with immunoSEQ multiplex PCR, while TCRdb's copy carries only in-frame clones and drops some. The sample holds about 190,000 clones, about 88% seen once. Sequencing was done on a sample of PBMCs or T cells enriched from blood (not recorded which). V and J are TRBV7-8 and TRBJ1-2; 7 nucleotides line up with TRBD1. The TCR sequence derives from a woman under 40 who had recovered from COVID-19. The CDR3 region is CASSPRRDSLANYGYTF. CDR3 sequence (DNA): TGTGCCAGCAGCCCGCGTCGGGACAGCCTAGCTAACTATGGCTACACCTTC.